Shown below are 13 T cell receptor beta chains from a single sample sequenced in a study of identical twins. TCRdb passed the 5' RACE reads through MiXCR, listing each CDR3 protein once. In the table there are 200,000 to 300,000 distinct CDR3 sequences, about 10% of which are singletons. Input material: memory T cells sorted from blood. These receptors all come from a man in his fifties or sixties in good health.

This clonotype was seen more than once but under ten times. For the CDR3, the DNA is TGTGCCATCAGTGAGGGCGGACCCGGGGGAAAGACCCAGTACTTC. It codes for CAISEGGPGGKTQYF. V usage is TRBV10-3 and J usage is TRBJ2-5, with a tentative D call TRBD2 (6 bases). The V and J ends lost 2 bases and 6 bases respectively, with 16 bases between them. The length of the CDR3 is 15 residues. The germline V gene encodes CDR1 ENHRY and CDR2 SYGVKD.

This clonotype was counted only a few times. The chain carries TRBV2 and TRBJ1-5; D is perhaps TRBD1 (6 bases). CDR1 is SNHLY, CDR2 FYNNEI, per germline. CDR3 length: 16 residues. V lost 1 base and J lost 0, with 10 bases in between. This chain's CDR3 is CASSEEGEGSNQPQHF. The DNA of the CDR3 is TGTGCCAGCAGTGAAGAGGGGGAGGGTAGCAATCAGCCCCAGCATTTT.

There are many counts of this clonotype. The chain combines TRBV27 with TRBJ1-5; weak D call: TRBD1 (6 bases). CDR1 and CDR2 from the germline V gene are MNHEY and SMNVEV (reference sequence). The V and J ends lost 0 bases and 4 bases respectively, with 10 bases between them. The CDR3 has 15 amino acids. CDR3 nucleotide sequence: TGTGCCAGCAGTTTATCACAGGGCGGGAATCAGCCCCAGCATTTT. Translated, it gives CASSLSQGGNQPQHF.

This clonotype was recorded a few times. The J gene is TRBJ1-1, the V gene TRBV5-1; 9 nucleotides agree with TRBD1. The germline V gene encodes CDR1 SGHRS and CDR2 YFSETQ. Trimming at V came to 4 bases and at J to 0 bases, leaving 10 bases not matched to a gene. The CDR3 has 17 amino acids. CDR3 nucleotide sequence: TGCGCCAGCAGCACGGGACAGGGCAGGAGGTTGAACACTGAAGCTTTCTTT. It codes for CASSTGQGRRLNTEAFF.

CDR3 region: CASSNSIGRQNTEAFF. The CDR3 DNA reads as TGTGCCAGTAGTAACAGCATCGGACGGCAGAACACTGAAGCTTTCTTT. The V and J genes are TRBV19 and TRBJ1-1; D remains unclear. The V end lost 4 bases, the J end lost 1 base, and 16 bases lay between the germline ends. This CDR3 is 16 amino acids long. CDR1 is LNHDA, CDR2 SQIVND, per germline (reference sequence).

This clonotype showed up many times. V is TRBV12-3 or TRBV12-4 and J is TRBJ1-2; D possibly corresponds to TRBD1 (6 bases). This CDR3 comprises 13 residues. V lost 1 base to trimming and J lost 8 bases, with 11 bases between them. The CDR3 DNA reads TGTGCCAGCAGTTTAGAATACAGGGAGGGCTACACCTTC. Translating gives CASSLEYREGYTF.

This clonotype was observed a handful of times. V usage is TRBV19 and J usage is TRBJ2-7, with D tentatively TRBD1 (6 bases). V was clipped by 4 bases and J by 4 bases, with 14 bases between them. Germline assignment: CDR1 LNHDA and CDR2 SQIVND (reference sequence). This CDR3 spans 14 amino acids. For the CDR3, the DNA is TGTGCCAGTAGTACCCCAGACAGGAAATACGAGCAGTACTTC. Amino acid sequence: CASSTPDRKYEQYF. Based on the CDR3 plus reference TRBV19 and TRBJ2-7, the full variable domain is DGGITQSPKYLFRKEGQNVTLSCEQNLNHDAMYWYRQDPGQGLRLIYYSQIVNDFQKGDIAEGYSVSREKKESFPLTVTSAQKNPTAFYLCASSTPDRKYEQYFGPGTRLTVT.

This clonotype was found many times. This chain uses TRBV4-3 with TRBJ2-1, with TRBD2 matching over 10 bases. V lost 0 bases to trimming and J lost 9 bases; unmatched junction nucleotides: 11. The CDR3 loop spans 17 amino acids. Per the germline V gene, CDR1 is LGHNA and CDR2 is YSLEER. The CDR3 DNA follows: TGCGCCAGCAGCCAAGATTTGGTAGCGGGAGGTACTTTTGAGCAGTTCTTC. It codes for CASSQDLVAGGTFEQFF.

V usage is TRBV28 and J usage is TRBJ2-1; 9 nucleotides align to TRBD2. Looked up from germline, CDR1 is MDHEN and CDR2 is SYDVKM. This CDR3 comprises 19 residues. V trimming: 5 bases; J trimming: 7 bases; junction bases outside the gene matches: 21. CDR3 nucleotides: TGTGCCAGCAGTCATCCCCAAACCAATGAGCGGGAGGATGGGAATGAGCAGTTCTTC. Its protein product is CASSHPQTNEREDGNEQFF.

This clonotype was found many times. The chain combines TRBV12-3 or TRBV12-4 with TRBJ2-5; tentatively, D is TRBD1 (6 bases). V lost 5 bases and J lost 5, with 15 bases in between. This CDR3 region has 14 residues. The DNA for the CDR3 is TGTGCCAGCAGTGTCTACAGGGTGATCGAGACCCAGTACTTC. It yields the protein CASSVYRVIETQYF.

The chain recombines TRBV6-2 or TRBV6-3 with TRBJ2-1, with 13 positions matching TRBD2. V gave up 0 bases and J gave up 6 bases; unmatched junction bases: 14. The CDR3 is made up of 20 amino acids. Germline V gene lookup returns CDR1 MNHEY and CDR2 SVGEGT. CDR3 nucleotide sequence: TGTGCCAGCAGTTACTCGAGAAGTGGGACTAGCGGGATGAGTCGCAATGAGCAGTTCTTC. Its translation is CASSYSRSGTSGMSRNEQFF.

This clonotype was detected many times. The gene calls are TRBV29-1 and TRBJ2-5; 7 bases align to TRBD1. The CDR3 spans 12 residues. The germline V gene encodes CDR1 SQVTM and CDR2 ANQGSEA. The trim removed 6 bases at V and 5 bases at J, leaving 6 bases unmatched. Here the CDR3 DNA reads TGCAGCGTAGGGGACAGTAGGGAGACCCAGTACTTC. Its protein is CSVGDSRETQYF.

This clonotype has just a few counts. The CDR3 bases are TGTGCCTGGAGTGTTCAGATGTATGGCTACACCTTC. Translating it yields CAWSVQMYGYTF. The V gene is TRBV30, the J gene TRBJ1-2; D unresolved. Between the trimmed V and J ends, which lost 0 bases and 5 bases, there was a span of 7 bases. CDR3 length: 12 amino acids. Germline V gene sequence: CDR1 GTSNPN, CDR2 SVGIG (reference sequence).